This is a list of T cell receptor beta chains from one sample in a study of cytomegalovirus exposure and HLA in healthy donors. The protocol was immunoSEQ multiplex PCR, while the TCRdb copy is restricted to in-frame clones and leaves out a portion. This sample contains roughly 120,000 clones. Sequenced sample: PBMCs. The receptors shown here come from a man aged 25 to 45 in good health and CMV-seronegative. Both conserved end residues are part of each CDR3. A D gene is named only where the DNA matches it firmly.

D	V	J	DNA	CDR3
TRBD2	TRBV4-3	TRBJ2-1	TGCGCCAGCAGCCAAGAGGGGGGGTACAATGAGCAGTTCTTC	CASSQEGGYNEQFF
TRBD2	TRBV29-1	TRBJ2-1	TGCAGCGTTGATAGGGGGACTAGCGGCAACAATGAGCAGTTCTTC	CSVDRGTSGNNEQFF
NA	TRBV10-3	TRBJ1-1	TGTGCCATCAGTGAGTCAGTAGCTAGTGCGGTCGGCACTGAAGCTTTCTTT	CAISESVASAVGTEAFF
NA	TRBV6-4	TRBJ2-1	TGTGCCAGCAGTGGGGGAGAAAGCTCCTACAATGAGCAGTTCTTC	CASSGGESSYNEQFF
TRBD1	TRBV7-3	TRBJ2-3	TGTGCCAGCAGCCCGGGACAGGGATACACAGATACGCAGTATTTT	CASSPGQGYTDTQYF
TRBD2	TRBV7-7	TRBJ2-2	TGTGCCAGCAGCTTAGGGGTAGCGGGAGAAGGAACCGGGGAGCTGTTTTTT	CASSLGVAGEGTGELFF
NA	TRBV27	TRBJ2-1	TGTGCCAGCAGTTTACCTCTCTCGGTCGAGCAGTTCTTC	CASSLPLSVEQFF
NA	TRBV9	TRBJ2-7	TGTGCCAGCAGCCCCGACAGCATTGCCTACGAGCAGTACTTC	CASSPDSIAYEQYF
NA	TRBV12-2	TRBJ2-7	TGTGCAAGTCGCTTATATCCCTACGAGCAGTACTTC	CASRLYPYEQYF
NA	TRBV7-9	TRBJ1-2	TGTGCCAGCAGCTCTAGCGGAGGGGGGCGCGGCTATGGCTACACCTTC	CASSSSGGGRGYGYTF
TRBD2	TRBV9	TRBJ2-3	TGTGCCAGCAGCGTAGGCCCCCGACTAGCGGGAGGGCCGGGCGTCACAGATACGCAGTATTTT	CASSVGPRLAGGPGVTDTQYF
TRBD2	TRBV29-1	TRBJ2-3	TGCAGCGTTGATATTGGGCTAGCGGGAGGTCAAGATACGCAGTATTTT	CSVDIGLAGGQDTQYF
TRBD1	TRBV9	TRBJ1-3	TGTGCCAGCAGCGCCGACAGGGGGCTCGGAAACACCATATATTTT	CASSADRGLGNTIYF
NA	TRBV4-1	TRBJ2-5	TGCGCCAGCAGCCAAGAGTTGGCTCGGGGGCAAGAGACCCAGTACTTC	CASSQELARGQETQYF
NA	TRBV6-5	TRBJ2-1	TGTGCCAGCAGTTACGGCTGGGGAGAGGAGCAGTTCTTC	CASSYGWGEEQFF
NA	TRBV4-1	TRBJ2-1	TGCGCCAGCAGCCAAGCTCCTCCTCCCTACAATGAGCAGTTCTTC	CASSQAPPPYNEQFF
NA	TRBV28	TRBJ1-4	TGTGCCAGCAGTTTATGGTCAGGGTCTAATGAAAAACTGTTTTTT	CASSLWSGSNEKLFF
NA	TRBV12-2	TRBJ1-1	TGTGCGCCCCGCCGGGGGGGTCAGAACACTGAAGCTTTCTTT	CAPRRGGQNTEAFF
NA	TRBV25-1	TRBJ1-2	TGTGCCAGCAGTGGGGAGCGGGGGAGTAAAGCCGATGGCTACACCTTC	CASSGERGSKADGYTF
NA	TRBV19	TRBJ2-5	TGTGCCAGTAGTATTGGTCAGGGGTATCCGGAGACCCAGTACTTC	CASSIGQGYPETQYF
NA	TRBV7-9	TRBJ2-2	TGTGCCAGCAGCCCTTACACCGGGGAGCTGTTTTTT	CASSPYTGELFF
TRBD1	TRBV6-5	TRBJ1-6	TGTGCCAGCAGTTCCCAGCCAGGGGGTAATTCACCCCTCCACTTT	CASSSQPGGNSPLHF
NA	TRBV7-9	TRBJ2-2	TGTGCCAGCAGCTCCCCACAGGGAGGGGCCCCCGGGGAGCTGTTTTTT	CASSSPQGGAPGELFF
NA	TRBV5-1	TRBJ1-2	TGCGCCAGCAGCTCGGAGGGGGGGAACTATGGCTACACCTTC	CASSSEGGNYGYTF
NA	TRBV5-1	TRBJ2-1	TGCGCCAGCAGCTTGGGTCAGGGGAGGGCCAGGTACAATGAGCAGTTCTTC	CASSLGQGRARYNEQFF
TRBD2	TRBV29-1	TRBJ2-1	TGCAGCGTTGAAGATCGGGGACTAGCGGGAGACCTAAGCTCCTACAATGAGCAGTTCTTC	CSVEDRGLAGDLSSYNEQFF
NA	TRBV7-9	TRBJ1-3	TGTGCCAGCAGCAAAGTGGAGGGGATTGGAAACACCATATATTTT	CASSKVEGIGNTIYF
TRBD2	TRBV6-5	TRBJ2-7	TGTGCCAGCAGTTCCGGGACTAGCCACGGGGGAAGGGAGCAGTACTTC	CASSSGTSHGGREQYF
TRBD1	TRBV28	TRBJ2-2	TGTGCCAGCAGTTCAGCCGGGACAGGGAACACCGGGGAGCTGTTTTTT	CASSSAGTGNTGELFF
TRBD1	TRBV27	TRBJ1-5	TGTGCCAGCAGTCTCTGGACAGGGCAAGGGCCCCAGCATTTT	CASSLWTGQGPQHF
TRBD2	TRBV7-3	TRBJ2-1	TGTGCCAGCAGCGCAAGACTAGCGGGGTACAATGAGCAGTTCTTC	CASSARLAGYNEQFF
TRBD2	TRBV5-6	TRBJ2-5	TGTGCCAGCAGCTTGGAGGCTAGCGGGAGGTACCAAGAGACCCAGTACTTC	CASSLEASGRYQETQYF
TRBD1	TRBV19	TRBJ2-2	TGTGCCAGTTCGCTCCTTAGGGGACAGGGGACCGGGGAGCTGTTTTTT	CASSLLRGQGTGELFF
NA	TRBV5-1	TRBJ1-4	TGCGCCAGCAGTTCGAACGGGTTTAATGAAAAACTGTTTTTT	CASSSNGFNEKLFF
TRBD2	TRBV7-2	TRBJ2-7	TGTGCCAGCAGTTCAGTGGCGGGAGAGGCGTACGAGCAGTACTTC	CASSSVAGEAYEQYF
TRBD1	TRBV15	TRBJ1-2	TGTGCCACCAGCGCCGGGACAGGGCTCTATGGCTACACCTTC	CATSAGTGLYGYTF
TRBD1	TRBV28	TRBJ1-1	TGTGCCAGCACCCCACCGGGACAGGGATGGGCCGATTTCATGAACACTGAAGCTTTCTTT	CASTPPGQGWADFMNTEAFF
TRBD1	TRBV11-3	TRBJ2-1	TGTGCCAGCAGCTTAGCACAGGGGAAAAATGAGCAGTTCTTC	CASSLAQGKNEQFF
NA	TRBV5-6	TRBJ2-5	TGTGCCAGCAGCTTGGACCAGTACGGGGAGACCCAGTACTTC	CASSLDQYGETQYF
NA	TRBV19	TRBJ1-2	TGTGCCAGTACTAATAGACGGGTGATCTTGGATGGCTACACCTTC	CASTNRRVILDGYTF
TRBD1	TRBV11-2	TRBJ1-2	TGTGCCAGCAGCCTAAGTACAGGGGTAAGGGTGGACTATGGCTACACCTTC	CASSLSTGVRVDYGYTF
TRBD2	TRBV7-3	TRBJ2-3	TGTGCCAGCAGCGAGGGACTAGCGGACACAGATACGCAGTATTTT	CASSEGLADTDTQYF
TRBD2	TRBV4-1	TRBJ2-1	TGCGCCAGCAGCCAAGATGGGGAACTAGCGGGATCTAAGCAGTTCTTC	CASSQDGELAGSKQFF
TRBD1	TRBV10-3	TRBJ2-7	TGTGCCATCAGTTTCCCGGGACAGGAGCAACCCGAGCAGTACTTC	CAISFPGQEQPEQYF
NA	TRBV5-6	TRBJ2-7	TGTGCCAGCAGCTTGGCAGGGGGGTCGGGGTACGAGCAGTACTTC	CASSLAGGSGYEQYF
NA	TRBV28	TRBJ1-2	TGTGCCAGCAACGCGAAGAGGACAGTTAACTATGGCTACACCTTC	CASNAKRTVNYGYTF
TRBD2	TRBV28	TRBJ2-2	TGTGCCAGCAGTCCCGGGACTAGCGGTTCGAACACCGGGGAGCTGTTTTTT	CASSPGTSGSNTGELFF